This entry lists 2 T cell receptor beta chains sequenced from one sample in a study of control samples from healthy donors and cancer patients. Sequencing was performed with immunoSEQ multiplex PCR; in TCRdb, only in-frame clones are kept and a portion is missing. The sample includes approximately 86,000 clones, around 86% seen only once; the top ten take 20% to 25%. The sample was blood. These receptors originate from a man under 40 in good health.

J is TRBJ2-3 and V is TRBV6-6; 7 positions match TRBD2. V shed 6 bases and J 0 bases; nucleotides not matched to a gene: 0. The germline V gene has CDR1 MNHNY and CDR2 SVGAGI (reference sequence). The CDR3 is 13 amino acids. The chain's CDR3 is CASRGGSTDTQYF. The CDR3 bases are TGTGCCAGCAGGGGAGGGAGCACAGATACGCAGTATTTT.

The table lists this clone with a few counts. V is TRBV4-1 and J is TRBJ2-3, with D hard to call. Germline CDR1 reads MGHRA; CDR2 reads YSYEKL. V was trimmed by 0 bases and J by 4 bases, leaving 8 bases between them. The length of the CDR3 is 14 residues. The CDR3 protein is CASSQDQVPDTQYF. The DNA of the CDR3 is TGCGCCAGCAGCCAAGATCAGGTACCAGATACGCAGTATTTT.